This T cell receptor beta chain was sequenced during a study of Ad26.COV2.S vaccination and SARS-CoV-2 variants. Treatment defined: some 20 received Ad26.COV2.S at low or high dose, single or two shots; roughly five received placebo; per-sample allocation not given. Specimen acquisition occurred on day 63 following the initial vaccine or placebo injection. In the vaccine, an Ad26 vector expressed the SARS-CoV-2 spike of the Wuhan strain. Only in-frame clones appear in the TCRdb table, and some are missing; sequencing was by immunoSEQ multiplex PCR. The sample carries about 280,000 clones, more than 75% recorded once. The starting material was peripheral blood, obtained in a trial of Ad26.COV2.S vaccine versus placebo. This TCR was recovered from a person aged 18-65 years who received the Ad26.COV2.S COVID-19 vaccine or a placebo.

The CDR3 DNA follows: TGTGCCAGCAGCTTCGGGACAGGGATTGGTGGCTACACCTTC. Amino acids: CASSFGTGIGGYTF. The chain employs TRBV5-6 and TRBJ1-2; 9 bases agree with TRBD1. The germline V gene encodes CDR1 SGHDT and CDR2 YYEEEE. V lost 2 bases to trimming and J lost 7 bases; unmatched junction nucleotides: 6. CDR3 length equals 14 residues.